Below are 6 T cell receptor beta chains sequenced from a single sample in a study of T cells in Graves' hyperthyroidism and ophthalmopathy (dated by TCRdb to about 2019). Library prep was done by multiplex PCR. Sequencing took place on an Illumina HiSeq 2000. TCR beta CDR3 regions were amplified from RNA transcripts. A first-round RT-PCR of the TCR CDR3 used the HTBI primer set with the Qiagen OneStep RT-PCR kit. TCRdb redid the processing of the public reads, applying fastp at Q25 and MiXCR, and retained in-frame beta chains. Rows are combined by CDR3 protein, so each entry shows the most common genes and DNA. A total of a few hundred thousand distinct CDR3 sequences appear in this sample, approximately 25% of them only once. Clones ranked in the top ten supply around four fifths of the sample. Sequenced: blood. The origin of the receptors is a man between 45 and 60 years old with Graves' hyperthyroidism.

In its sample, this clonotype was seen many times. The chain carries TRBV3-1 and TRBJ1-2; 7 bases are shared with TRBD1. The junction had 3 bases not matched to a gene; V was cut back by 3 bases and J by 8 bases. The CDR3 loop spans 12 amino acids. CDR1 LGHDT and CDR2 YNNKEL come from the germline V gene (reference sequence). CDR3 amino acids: CASSQTGKGYTF. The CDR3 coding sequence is TGTGCCAGCAGCCAGACAGGGAAGGGCTACACCTTC.

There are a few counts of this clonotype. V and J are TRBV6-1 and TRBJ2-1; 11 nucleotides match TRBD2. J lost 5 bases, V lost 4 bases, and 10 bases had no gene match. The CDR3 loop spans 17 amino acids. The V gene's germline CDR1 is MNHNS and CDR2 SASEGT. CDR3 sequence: CASSAPAGSGRDNEQFF. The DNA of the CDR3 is TGTGCCAGCAGTGCCCCTGCGGGTAGCGGGAGGGACAATGAGCAGTTCTTC.

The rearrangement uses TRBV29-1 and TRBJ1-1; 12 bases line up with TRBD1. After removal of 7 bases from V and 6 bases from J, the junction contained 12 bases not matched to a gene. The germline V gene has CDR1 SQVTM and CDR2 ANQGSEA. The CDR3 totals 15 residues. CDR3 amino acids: CSATGQGAQRAEAFF. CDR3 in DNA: TGCAGCGCCACGGGACAGGGGGCTCAGAGGGCTGAAGCTTTCTTT.

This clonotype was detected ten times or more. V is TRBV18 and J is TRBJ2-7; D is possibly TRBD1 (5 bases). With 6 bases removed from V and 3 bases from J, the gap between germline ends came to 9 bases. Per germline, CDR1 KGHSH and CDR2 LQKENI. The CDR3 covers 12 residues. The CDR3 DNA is TGTGCCAGCTCGGCAGGGAACTACGAGCAGTACTTC. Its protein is CASSAGNYEQYF. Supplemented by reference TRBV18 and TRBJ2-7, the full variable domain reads NAGVMQNPRHLVRRRGQEARLRCSPMKGHSHVYWYRQLPEEGLKFMVYLQKENIIDESGMPKERFSAEFPKEGPSILRIQQVVRGDSAAYFCASSAGNYEQYFGPGTRLTVT.

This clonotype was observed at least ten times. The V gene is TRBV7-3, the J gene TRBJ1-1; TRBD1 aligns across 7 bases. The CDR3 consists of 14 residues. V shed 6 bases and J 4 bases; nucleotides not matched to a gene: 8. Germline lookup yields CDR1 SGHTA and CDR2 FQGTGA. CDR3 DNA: TGTGCCAGCAGTTTGACAGGGAGAGGCACTGAAGCTTTCTTT. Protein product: CASSLTGRGTEAFF. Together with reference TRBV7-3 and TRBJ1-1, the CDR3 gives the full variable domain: GAGVSQTPSNKVTEKGKYVELRCDPISGHTALYWYRQSLGQGPEFLIYFQGTGAADDSGLPNDRFFAVRPEGSVSTLKIQRTERGDSAVYLCASSLTGRGTEAFFGQGTRLTVV.

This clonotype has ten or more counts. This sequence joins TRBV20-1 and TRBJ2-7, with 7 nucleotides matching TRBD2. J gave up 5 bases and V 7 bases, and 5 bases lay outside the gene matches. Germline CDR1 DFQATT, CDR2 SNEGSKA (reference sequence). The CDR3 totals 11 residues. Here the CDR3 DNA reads TGCAGTGGGGAGGGCGGGCACGAGCAGTACTTC. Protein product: CSGEGGHEQYF.